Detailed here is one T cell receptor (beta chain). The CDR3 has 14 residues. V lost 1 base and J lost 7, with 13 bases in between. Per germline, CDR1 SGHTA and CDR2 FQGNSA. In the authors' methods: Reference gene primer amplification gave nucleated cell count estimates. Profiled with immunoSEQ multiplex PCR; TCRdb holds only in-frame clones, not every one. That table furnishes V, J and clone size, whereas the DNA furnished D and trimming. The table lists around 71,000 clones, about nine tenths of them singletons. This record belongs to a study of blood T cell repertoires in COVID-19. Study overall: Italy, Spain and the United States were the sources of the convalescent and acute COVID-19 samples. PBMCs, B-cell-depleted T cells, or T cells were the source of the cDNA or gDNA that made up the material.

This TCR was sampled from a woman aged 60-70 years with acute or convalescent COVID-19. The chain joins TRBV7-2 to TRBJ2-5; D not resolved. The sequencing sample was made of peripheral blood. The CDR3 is CASSLDRSSGTQYF. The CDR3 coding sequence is TGTGCCAGCAGCTTAGATCGGAGTAGTGGGACCCAGTACTTC.